This T cell receptor beta chain was recovered during a study of T cells in Graves' hyperthyroidism and ophthalmopathy. Study-wide background: Specimen type is peripheral blood, collected at initial diagnosis prior to any treatment.

Trimming removed 0 bases from V and 6 bases from J, with 9 bases in between. Germline V lookup: CDR1 MNHEY, CDR2 SVGAGI. The CDR3 length is 13 residues. Study-level findings and limits: Most thyroid clonotypes that were expanded above 0.001 also turned up in blood.

As for this clonotype: The target antigen is unknown.

What was amplified from RNA transcripts were TCR beta CDR3 regions. The HTBI primer set was used in a first-round RT-PCR of the TCR CDR3. TCRdb redid the calling of the multiplex PCR reads with MiXCR, one entry per CDR3 protein. The sample has about 640,000 distinct CDR3 sequences; under 25% are singletons. Sequencing input: blood. The TCR comes from a man aged 25-40 years with Graves' ophthalmopathy. This sequence joins TRBV6-5 and TRBJ2-7; a possible D gene is TRBD1 (5 bases). The CDR3 nucleotides are TGTGCCAGCAGTTACTCGAACAGGCGCGAGCAGTACTTC. Amino acids: CASSYSNRREQYF.